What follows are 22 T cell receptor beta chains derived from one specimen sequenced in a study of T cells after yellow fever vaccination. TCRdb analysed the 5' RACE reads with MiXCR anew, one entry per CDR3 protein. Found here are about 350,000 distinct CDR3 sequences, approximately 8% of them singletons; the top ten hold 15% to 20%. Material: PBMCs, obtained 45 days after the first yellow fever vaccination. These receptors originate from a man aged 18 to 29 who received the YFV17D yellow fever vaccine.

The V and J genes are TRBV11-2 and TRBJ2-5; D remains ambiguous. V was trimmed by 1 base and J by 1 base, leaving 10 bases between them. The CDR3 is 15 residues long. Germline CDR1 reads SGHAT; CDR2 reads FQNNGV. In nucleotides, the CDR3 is TGTGCCAGCAGCTTAGTTCCTGGCGGCCAAGAGACCCAGTACTTC. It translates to CASSLVPGGQETQYF. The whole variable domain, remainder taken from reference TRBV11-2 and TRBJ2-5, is EAGVAQSPRYKIIEKRQSVAFWCNPISGHATLYWYQQILGQGPKLLIQFQNNGVVDDSQLPKDRFSAERLKGVDSTLKIQPAKLEDSAVYLCASSLVPGGQETQYFGPGTRLLVL.

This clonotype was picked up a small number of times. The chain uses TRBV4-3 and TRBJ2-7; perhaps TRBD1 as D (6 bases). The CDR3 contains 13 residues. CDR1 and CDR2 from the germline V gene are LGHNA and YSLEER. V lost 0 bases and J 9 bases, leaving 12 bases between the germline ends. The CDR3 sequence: CASSQDLDSMQYF. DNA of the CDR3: TGCGCCAGCAGCCAAGATTTGGACAGTATGCAGTACTTC.

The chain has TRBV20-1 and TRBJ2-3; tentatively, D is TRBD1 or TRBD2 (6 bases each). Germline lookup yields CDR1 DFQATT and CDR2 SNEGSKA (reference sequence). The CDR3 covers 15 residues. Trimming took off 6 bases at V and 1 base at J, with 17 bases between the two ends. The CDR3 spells CSALRGVGGTDTQYF. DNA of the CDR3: TGCAGTGCCCTGAGGGGGGTGGGTGGCACAGATACGCAGTATTTT.

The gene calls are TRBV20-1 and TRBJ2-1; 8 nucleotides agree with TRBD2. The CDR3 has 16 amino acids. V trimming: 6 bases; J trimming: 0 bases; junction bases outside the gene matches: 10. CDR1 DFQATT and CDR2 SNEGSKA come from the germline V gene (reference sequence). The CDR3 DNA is TGCAGTGCCCCGACCCGCGGGGGGAACTCCTACAATGAGCAGTTCTTC. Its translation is CSAPTRGGNSYNEQFF.

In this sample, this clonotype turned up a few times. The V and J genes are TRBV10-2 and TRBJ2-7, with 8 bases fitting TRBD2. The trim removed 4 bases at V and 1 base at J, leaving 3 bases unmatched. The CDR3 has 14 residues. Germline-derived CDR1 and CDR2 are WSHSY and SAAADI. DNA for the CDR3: TGCGCCAGCAGTGGCCGGGGGGGATCCTACGAGCAGTACTTC. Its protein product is CASSGRGGSYEQYF.

The chain's CDR3 is CASSQDGQGSYTQYF. CDR3 DNA: TGCGCCAGCAGCCAAGATGGCCAGGGTTCGTATACGCAGTATTTT. The rearrangement links TRBV4-3 to TRBJ2-3, with D maybe TRBD1 (5 bases). Germline V gene data show CDR1 as LGHNA and CDR2 as YSLEER. Trimming left V 0 bases short and J 7 bases short, with 14 bases between. This CDR3 spans 15 amino acids.

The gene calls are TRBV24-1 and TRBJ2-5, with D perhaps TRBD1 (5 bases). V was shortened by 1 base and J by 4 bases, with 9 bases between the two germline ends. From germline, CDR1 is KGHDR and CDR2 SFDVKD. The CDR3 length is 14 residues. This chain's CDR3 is CATSDLGQGETQYF. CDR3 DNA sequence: TGTGCCACCAGTGATTTAGGGCAGGGAGAGACCCAGTACTTC.

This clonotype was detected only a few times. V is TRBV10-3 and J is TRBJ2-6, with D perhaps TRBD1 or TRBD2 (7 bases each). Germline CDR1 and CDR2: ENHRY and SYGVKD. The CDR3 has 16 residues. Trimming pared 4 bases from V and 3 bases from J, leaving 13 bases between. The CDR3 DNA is TGTGCCATCAGTGGGTCAGGGGGGGATGGGGCCAACGTCCTGACTTTC. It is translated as CAISGSGGDGANVLTF.

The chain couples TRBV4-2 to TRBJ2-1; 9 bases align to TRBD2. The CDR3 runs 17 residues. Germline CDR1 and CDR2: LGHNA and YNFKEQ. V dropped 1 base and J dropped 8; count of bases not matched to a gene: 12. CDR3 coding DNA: TGTGCCAGCAGCCAAGCTGGGGGCGGGGGGGCCTTGTATGAGCAGTTCTTC. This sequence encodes CASSQAGGGGALYEQFF.

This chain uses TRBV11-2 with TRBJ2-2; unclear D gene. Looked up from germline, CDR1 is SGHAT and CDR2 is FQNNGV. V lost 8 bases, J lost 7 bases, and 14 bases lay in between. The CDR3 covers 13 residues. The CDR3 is CASGVWRNGELFF. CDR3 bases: TGTGCCAGCGGGGTCTGGCGGAACGGGGAGCTGTTTTTT.

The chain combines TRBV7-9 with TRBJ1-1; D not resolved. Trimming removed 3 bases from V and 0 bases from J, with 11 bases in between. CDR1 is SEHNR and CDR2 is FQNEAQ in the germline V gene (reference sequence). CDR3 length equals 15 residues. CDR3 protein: CASSLERAVNTEAFF. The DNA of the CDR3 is TGTGCCAGCAGCTTGGAACGGGCCGTGAACACTGAAGCTTTCTTT.

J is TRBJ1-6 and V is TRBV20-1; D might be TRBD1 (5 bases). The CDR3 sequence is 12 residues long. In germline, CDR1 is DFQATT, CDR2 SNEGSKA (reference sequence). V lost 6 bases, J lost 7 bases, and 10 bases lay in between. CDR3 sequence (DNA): TGCAGTGCCCCCCAGGGCAATTCACCCCTCCACTTT. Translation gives CSAPQGNSPLHF.

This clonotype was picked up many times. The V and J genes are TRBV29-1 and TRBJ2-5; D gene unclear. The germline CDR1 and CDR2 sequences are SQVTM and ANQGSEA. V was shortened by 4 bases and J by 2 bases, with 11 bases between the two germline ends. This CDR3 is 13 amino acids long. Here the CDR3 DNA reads TGCAGCGTTGTGGGCAGTGTACAAGAGACCCAGTACTTC. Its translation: CSVVGSVQETQYF. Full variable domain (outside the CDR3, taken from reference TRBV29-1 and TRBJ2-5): SAVISQKPSRDICQRGTSLTIQCQVDSQVTMMFWYRQQPGQSLTLIATANQGSEATYESGFVIDKFPISRPNLTFSTLTVSNMSPEDSSIYLCSVVGSVQETQYFGPGTRLLVL.

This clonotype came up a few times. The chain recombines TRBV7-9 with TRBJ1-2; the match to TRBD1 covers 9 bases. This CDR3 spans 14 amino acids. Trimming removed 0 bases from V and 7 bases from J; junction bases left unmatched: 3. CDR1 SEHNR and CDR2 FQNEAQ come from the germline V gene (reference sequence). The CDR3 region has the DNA TGTGCCAGCAGCTTAGCGGACAGGGGTAGTGGCTACACCTTC. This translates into CASSLADRGSGYTF.

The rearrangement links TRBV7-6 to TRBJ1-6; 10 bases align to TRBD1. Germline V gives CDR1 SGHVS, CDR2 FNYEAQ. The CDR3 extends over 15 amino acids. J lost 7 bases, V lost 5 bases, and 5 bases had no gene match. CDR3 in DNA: TGTGCCAGCAGCACGGGACAGGGGCCAAATTCACCCCTCCACTTT. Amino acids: CASSTGQGPNSPLHF.

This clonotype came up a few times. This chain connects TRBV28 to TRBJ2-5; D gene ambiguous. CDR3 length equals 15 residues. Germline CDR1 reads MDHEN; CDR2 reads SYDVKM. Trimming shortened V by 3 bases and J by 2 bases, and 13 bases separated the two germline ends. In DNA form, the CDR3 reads TGTGCCAGCAGTTTCTGGCAGGCGGCACAAGAGACCCAGTACTTC. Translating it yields CASSFWQAAQETQYF.

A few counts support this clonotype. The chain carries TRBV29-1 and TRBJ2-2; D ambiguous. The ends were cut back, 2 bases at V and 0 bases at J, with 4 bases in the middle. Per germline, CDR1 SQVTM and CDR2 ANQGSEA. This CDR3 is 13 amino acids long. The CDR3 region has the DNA TGCAGCGTTGAAAGGGCGAACACCGGGGAGCTGTTTTTT. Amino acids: CSVERANTGELFF.

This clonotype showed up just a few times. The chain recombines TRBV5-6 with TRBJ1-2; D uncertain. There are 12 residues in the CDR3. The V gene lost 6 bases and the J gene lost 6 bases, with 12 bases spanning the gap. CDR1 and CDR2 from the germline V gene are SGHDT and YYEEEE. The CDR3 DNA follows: TGTGCCAGCAACCCCGGCGGGGATGGCTACACCTTC. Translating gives CASNPGGDGYTF.

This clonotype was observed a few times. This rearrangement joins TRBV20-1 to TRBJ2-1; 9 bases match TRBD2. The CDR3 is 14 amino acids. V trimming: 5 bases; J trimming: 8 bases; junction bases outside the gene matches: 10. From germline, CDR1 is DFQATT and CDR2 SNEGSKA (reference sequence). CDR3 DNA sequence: TGCAGTGCTCAAACCGGGACTAGCTTCGATGAGCAGTTCTTC. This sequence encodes CSAQTGTSFDEQFF.

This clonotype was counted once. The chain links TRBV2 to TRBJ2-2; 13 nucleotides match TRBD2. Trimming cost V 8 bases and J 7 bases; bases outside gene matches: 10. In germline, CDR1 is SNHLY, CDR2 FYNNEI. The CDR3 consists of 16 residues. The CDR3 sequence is CASDKTSGGVIGELFF. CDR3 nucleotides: TGTGCCAGCGATAAAACTAGCGGGGGGGTCATCGGGGAGCTGTTTTTT.

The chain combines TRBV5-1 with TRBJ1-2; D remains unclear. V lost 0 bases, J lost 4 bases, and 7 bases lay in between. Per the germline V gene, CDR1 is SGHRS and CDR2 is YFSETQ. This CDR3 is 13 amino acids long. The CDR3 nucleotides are TGCGCCAGCAGCTTGGCAGGATTCTATGGCTACACCTTC. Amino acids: CASSLAGFYGYTF.

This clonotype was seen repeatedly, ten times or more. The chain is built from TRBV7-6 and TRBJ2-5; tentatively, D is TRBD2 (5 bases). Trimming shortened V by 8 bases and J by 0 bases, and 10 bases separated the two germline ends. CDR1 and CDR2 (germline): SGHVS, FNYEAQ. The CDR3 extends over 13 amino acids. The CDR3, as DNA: TGTGCCAGCGGCCGAGGGCACCAAGAGACCCAGTACTTC. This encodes CASGRGHQETQYF.